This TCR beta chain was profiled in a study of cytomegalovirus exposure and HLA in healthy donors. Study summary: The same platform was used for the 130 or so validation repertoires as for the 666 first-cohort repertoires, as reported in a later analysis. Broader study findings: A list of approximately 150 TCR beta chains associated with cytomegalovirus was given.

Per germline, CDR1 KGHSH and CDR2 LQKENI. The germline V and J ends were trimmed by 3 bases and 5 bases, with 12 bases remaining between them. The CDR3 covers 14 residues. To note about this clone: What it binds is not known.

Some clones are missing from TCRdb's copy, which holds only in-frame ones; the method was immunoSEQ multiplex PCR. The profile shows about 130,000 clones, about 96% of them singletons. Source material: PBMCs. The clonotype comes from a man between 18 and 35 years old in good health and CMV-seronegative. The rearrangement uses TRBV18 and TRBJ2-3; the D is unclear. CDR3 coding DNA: TGTGCCAGCTCACCCCGGTCGAATCGAGATACGCAGTATTTT. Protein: CASSPRSNRDTQYF.